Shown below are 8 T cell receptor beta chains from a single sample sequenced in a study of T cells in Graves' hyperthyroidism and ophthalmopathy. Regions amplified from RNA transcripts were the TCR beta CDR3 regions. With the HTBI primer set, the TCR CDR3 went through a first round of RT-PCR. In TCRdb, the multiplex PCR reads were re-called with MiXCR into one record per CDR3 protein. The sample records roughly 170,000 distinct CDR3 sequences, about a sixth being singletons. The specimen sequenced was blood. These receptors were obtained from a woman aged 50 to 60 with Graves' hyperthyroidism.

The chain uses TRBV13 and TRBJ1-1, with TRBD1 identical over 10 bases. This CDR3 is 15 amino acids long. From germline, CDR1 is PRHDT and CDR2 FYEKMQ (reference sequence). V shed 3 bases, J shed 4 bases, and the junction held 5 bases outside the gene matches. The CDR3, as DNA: TGTGCCAGCAGCTTCGACAGGGGGCAAAGCACTGAAGCTTTCTTT. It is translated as CASSFDRGQSTEAFF.

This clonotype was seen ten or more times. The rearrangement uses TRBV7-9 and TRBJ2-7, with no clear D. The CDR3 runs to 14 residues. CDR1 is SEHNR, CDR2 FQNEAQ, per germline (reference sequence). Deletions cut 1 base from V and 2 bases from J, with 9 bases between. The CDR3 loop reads CASSLEEIAYEQYF. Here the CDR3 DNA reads TGTGCCAGCAGCTTAGAGGAAATTGCCTACGAGCAGTACTTC.

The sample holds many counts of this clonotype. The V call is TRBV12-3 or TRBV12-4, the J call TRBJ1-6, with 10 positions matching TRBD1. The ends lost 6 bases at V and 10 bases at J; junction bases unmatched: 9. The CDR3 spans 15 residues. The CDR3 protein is CASRESTGGLSPLHF. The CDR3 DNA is TGTGCCAGCAGAGAGTCGACAGGGGGCCTATCACCCCTCCACTTT.

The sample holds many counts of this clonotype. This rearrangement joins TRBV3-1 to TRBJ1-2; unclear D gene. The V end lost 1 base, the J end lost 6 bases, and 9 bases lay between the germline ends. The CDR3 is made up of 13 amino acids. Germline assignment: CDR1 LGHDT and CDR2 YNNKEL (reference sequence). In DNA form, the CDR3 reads TGTGCCAGCAGCCAAGGAGGGTTTGATGGCTACACCTTC. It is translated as CASSQGGFDGYTF.

The CDR3 nucleotides read TGCAGTGCTAGAGATCGAAGCGGGGGAAGCACAGATACGCAGTATTTT. Protein sequence: CSARDRSGGSTDTQYF. The rearrangement uses TRBV20-1 and TRBJ2-3; 8 positions agree with TRBD2. There are 16 residues in the CDR3. Germline CDR1 reads DFQATT; CDR2 reads SNEGSKA (reference sequence). The ends lost 0 bases at V and 0 bases at J; junction bases unmatched: 5.

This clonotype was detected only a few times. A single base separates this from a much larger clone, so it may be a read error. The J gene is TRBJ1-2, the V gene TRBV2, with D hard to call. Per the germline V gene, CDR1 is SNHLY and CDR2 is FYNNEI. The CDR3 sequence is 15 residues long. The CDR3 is CVSLQIQETNYGYTF. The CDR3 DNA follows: TGTGTCAGCCTTCAAATCCAAGAAACTAACTATGGCTACACCTTC.

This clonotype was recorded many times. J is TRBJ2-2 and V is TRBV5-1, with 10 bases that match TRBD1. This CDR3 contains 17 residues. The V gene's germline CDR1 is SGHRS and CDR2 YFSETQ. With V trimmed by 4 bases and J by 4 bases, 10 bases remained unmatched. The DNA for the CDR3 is TGCGCCAGCAGCGCTCTGACAGGGGGCTTTAGCACCGGGGAGCTGTTTTTT. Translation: CASSALTGGFSTGELFF.

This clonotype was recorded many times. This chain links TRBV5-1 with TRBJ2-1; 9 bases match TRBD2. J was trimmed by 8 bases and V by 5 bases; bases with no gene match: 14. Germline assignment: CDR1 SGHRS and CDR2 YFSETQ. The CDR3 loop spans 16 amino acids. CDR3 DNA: TGCGCCAGCAGGGGCGGGGGGGCCGGTTGGTTCGATGAGCAGTTCTTC. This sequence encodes CASRGGGAGWFDEQFF.